This TCR beta chain was obtained from a study of blood T cell repertoires in COVID-19. In the study's own analysis: Estimated nucleated cell counts came from reference gene primer amplification. Profiling relied on immunoSEQ multiplex PCR, and the TCRdb table lists in-frame clones only, not all of them. The DNA was the basis for D and trimming; V, J and clone size are from that table. The sample carries about 100,000 clones, approximately 93% recorded once. In this sample, this clone turned up once. The CDR3 is 15 residues long. Germline V CDR1 and CDR2: LNHDA, SQIVND (reference sequence). V lost 7 bases, J lost 5 bases, and 20 bases lay in between.

The V and J genes are TRBV19 and TRBJ1-1, with D possibly being TRBD1 (5 bases). Sequencing used peripheral blood. The clonotype was recovered from a man aged 50 to 60 with active COVID-19. CDR3: CASIKQAGDRTEAFF. CDR3 bases: TGTGCCAGTATTAAACAGGCGGGGGATCGGACTGAAGCTTTCTTT.